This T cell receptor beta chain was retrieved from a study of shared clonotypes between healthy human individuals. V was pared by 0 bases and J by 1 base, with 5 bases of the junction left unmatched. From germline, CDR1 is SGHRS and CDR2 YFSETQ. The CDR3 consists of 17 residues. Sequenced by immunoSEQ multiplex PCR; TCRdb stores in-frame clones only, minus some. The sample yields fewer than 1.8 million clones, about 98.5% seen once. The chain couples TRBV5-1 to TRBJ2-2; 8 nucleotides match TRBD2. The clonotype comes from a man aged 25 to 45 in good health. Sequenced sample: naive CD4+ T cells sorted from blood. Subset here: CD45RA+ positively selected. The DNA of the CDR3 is TGCGCCAGCAGCTTGGGACGCCTAGCGGGGAACACCGGGGAGCTGTTTTTT. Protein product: CASSLGRLAGNTGELFF.